Reported below is one TCR beta chain. Original handling: Counts of nucleated cells, estimated from reference gene primer amplification, were obtained. TCRdb's copy holds only in-frame clones and misses some; the assay was immunoSEQ multiplex PCR. V and J calls and clone size follow that table, whereas D and trimming were derived from the DNA. The table lists over 150,000 clones, around 80% of them singletons. The CDR3 has 14 amino acids. V dropped 2 bases and J dropped 5; count of bases not matched to a gene: 1. Germline V gives CDR1 LGHDT, CDR2 YNNKEL (reference sequence). The data stem from a study of blood T cell repertoires in COVID-19. Study as a whole: Donors in the United States, Italy and Spain gave samples during acute or convalescent COVID-19. T cells, B-cell-depleted T cells, or PBMCs provided the cDNA or gDNA that served as material.

The TCR originated in a woman older than 75 with active or convalescent COVID-19. The V gene is TRBV3-1 (or the pseudogene TRBV3-2), the J gene TRBJ1-4; 8 bases align to TRBD1. The source material was peripheral blood. CDR3 DNA sequence: TGTGCCAGCAGCCAACGGACAGGGAATGAAAAACTGTTTTTT. Protein sequence: CASSQRTGNEKLFF.